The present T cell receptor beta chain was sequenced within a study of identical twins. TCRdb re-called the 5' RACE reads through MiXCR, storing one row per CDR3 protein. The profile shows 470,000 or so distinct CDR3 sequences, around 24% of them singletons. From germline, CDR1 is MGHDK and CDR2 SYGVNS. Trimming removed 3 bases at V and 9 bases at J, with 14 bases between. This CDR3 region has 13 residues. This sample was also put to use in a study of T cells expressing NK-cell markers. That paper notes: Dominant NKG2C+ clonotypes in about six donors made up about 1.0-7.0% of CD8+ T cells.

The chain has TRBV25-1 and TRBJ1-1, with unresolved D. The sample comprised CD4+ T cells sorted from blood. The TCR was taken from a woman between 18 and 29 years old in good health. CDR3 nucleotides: TGTGCCAGCAGTGAGGACTATCGGAATAAAGCTTTCTTT. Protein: CASSEDYRNKAFF.